This entry describes one TCR beta chain. Its antigen is undetermined. This entry is derived from a study of shared clonotypes between healthy human individuals. Deletions cut 2 bases from V and 3 bases from J, with 13 bases between. Germline V gene lookup returns CDR1 SGHDT and CDR2 YYEEEE. The CDR3 consists of 15 residues. Profiled with immunoSEQ multiplex PCR; TCRdb holds only in-frame clones, not every one. The repertoire holds just over 2,000,000 clones, with 85% to 95% as singletons. Naive CD8 cells comprised CD45RO-negative, CCR7-positively selected cells, excluding terminally differentiated effector memory CD45RA+ cells. Free of recent acute infections or vaccinations, the donors were healthy HIV-negative adults. Findings and caveats of the study: Relative to memory subsets, naive subsets generally showed larger estimated richness.

The sequence came from a man in his late teens or twenties in good health. The J gene is TRBJ2-3, the V gene TRBV5-6, with D perhaps given as TRBD1 or TRBD2 (5 bases each). The specimen was naive CD8+ T cells sorted from blood. This CDR3 reads CASSFEGIRTDTQYF. The CDR3 DNA reads TGTGCCAGCAGCTTTGAGGGGATACGGACAGATACGCAGTATTTT.